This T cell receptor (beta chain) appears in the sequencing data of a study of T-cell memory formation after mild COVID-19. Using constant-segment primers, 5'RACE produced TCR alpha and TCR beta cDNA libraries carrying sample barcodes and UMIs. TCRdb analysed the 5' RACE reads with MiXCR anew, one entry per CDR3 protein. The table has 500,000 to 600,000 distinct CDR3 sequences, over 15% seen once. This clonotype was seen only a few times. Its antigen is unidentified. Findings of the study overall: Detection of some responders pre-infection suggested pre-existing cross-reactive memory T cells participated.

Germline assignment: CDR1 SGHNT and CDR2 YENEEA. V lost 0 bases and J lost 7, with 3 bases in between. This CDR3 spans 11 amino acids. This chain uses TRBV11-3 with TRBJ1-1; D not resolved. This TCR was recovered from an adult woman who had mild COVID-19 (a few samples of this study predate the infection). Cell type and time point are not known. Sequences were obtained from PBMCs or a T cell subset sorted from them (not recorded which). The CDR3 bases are TGTGCCAGCAGCTTAGAGGTTGAAGCTTTCTTT. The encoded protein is CASSLEVEAFF.